This T cell receptor (beta chain) was sequenced in a study of T cell repertoires in cytomegalovirus infection. MiXCR was run by TCRdb on the reads, yielding one entry per CDR3 protein. The profile shows around 450,000 distinct CDR3 sequences, 30% to 40% of them singletons. Per germline, CDR1 SGHAT and CDR2 FQNNGV. The length of the CDR3 is 17 residues. V was pared by 5 bases and J by 6 bases, with 10 bases of the junction left unmatched. This TCR derives from a human donor in good health (CMV status not recorded). Some clones in this sample may be carry-over from other donors' samples. The chain recombines TRBV11-2 with TRBJ2-7; 16 positions agree with TRBD2. Sequenced input: PBMCs. As DNA, the CDR3 is TGTGCCAGCAGCACACCGGGACTAGCGGGGGGGCCTCTCGAGCAGTACTTC. Translated: CASSTPGLAGGPLEQYF.